The T cell receptor (beta chain) described here comes from a study of circulating CD8 cells and anti-PD-1 response in melanoma (dated by TCRdb to the early 2020s). Context from the whole study: Patients received nivolumab intravenously at 3 mg/kg every 2 weeks. The melanoma cohort included around 13 patients, of whom seven received anti-PD-1 as first-line therapy and six had previously received targeted therapy or immunotherapy. Responders were defined as patients showing complete or partial responses, and non-responders as patients showing stable or progressive disease (RECIST v1.1). The TCR repertoire analysis covered 11 melanoma patients: 7 non-responders and 4 responders. In on-treatment samples, a biotinylated anti-human IgG4 antibody was used to detect PD-1.

The germline V gene encodes CDR1 LGHNA and CDR2 YSLEER. Unmatched junction bases come to 4, with V trimmed by 4 bases and J by 5 bases. Measured from the cysteine to the phenylalanine, the CDR3 is 15 residues long. CDR3 DNA only is kept here, 45 bases in frame from base 1. Using a BD FACSAria II cell sorter, four subsets defined by PD-1 and/or TIGIT were sorted from live CD3+CD8+TCRalphabeta+ cells. Circulating CD8 T cells were sorted into four subsets by PD-1 and TIGIT expression to characterize their relevance to anti-PD-1 therapy response. From each sorted CD8 T-cell subset, both TCR alpha and TCR beta chains were sequenced. Peripheral blood was collected before the first anti-PD-1 injection, after two injections and after four injections. PBMCs were isolated immediately by Ficoll gradient centrifugation. Until use, PBMCs were stored frozen in liquid nitrogen in RPMI containing roughly 20% FCS and around 9.2% DMSO. After thawing, PBMCs were stained with a viability dye and with antibodies against CD3, CD8alpha, TCRalphabeta, PD-1 and TIGIT. The RNeasy Kit was used to extract total RNA, and all samples had a RIN greater than 7.

Beyond this particular receptor, the publication reports: Only baseline and M1 samples from a small cohort with few responders were used in the published TCR repertoire comparisons. Because material was limited, experiments were generally done without replicates. The cohort included both treatment-naive and previously treated patients, and the authors noted that this mix could influence results. The DNEG repertoire had the highest diversity, the PD-1 and DPOS repertoires had similar and higher clonality, and the TIGIT repertoires had the lowest diversity. Because tumor material could not be accessed, tumor reactivity was instead assessed with peptide assays on expanded sorted subsets. Repertoires were largely private between subsets, with under 8% of TRB clonotypes shared at M1; sharing was highest between DPOS and TIGIT.

This clonotype is deemed medium-sized (0.01 to 0.1%). Its antigen is currently not known. Base qualities are not at hand, and no much larger clone is one base apart. Sequenced on a NextSeq 500. TCR libraries were prepared from about 16 ng of total RNA with the QIAseq Immune Repertoire RNA Library Kit, Human TCR Panel. Sequencing of the TCR libraries was done on an Illumina NextSeq with a Mid Output V2 kit and asymmetric 261x41 paired-end reads. Every TCR library was diluted to 3 to 5 nM, then pooled, denatured and loaded at about 1 pM. On the authors' methods: The QIAGEN GeneGlobe Data Analysis Center was used to process TCR FASTQ files, and downstream analysis was done in R 3.5.2. To get clonality, Shannon entropy was normalized by the log of the number of unique productive sequences and the result was subtracted from one. Fisher exact tests at 5% FDR, run separately within each subset, picked out TRA or TRB clonotypes whose abundance differed between baseline and M1. Clonotypes with differential abundance were put into four groups: emerging, expanding, contracting or non-expanding/contracting. Morisita's overlap index was used to measure how much repertoires overlapped between patients. TCRdb reran the public reads through fastp at Q25 and MiXCR, keeping productive beta chains. Each CDR3 protein gets just one entry, which takes the most common genes and DNA from the rows behind it. For this entry, the V and J calls and clone size follow TCRdb and not the study's own pipeline. The sample data list 250 to 300 distinct CDR3 sequences, and roughly 9% of these were observed just once. Around 50% of the sample rests with the top ten.

The sequencing here drew on CD8+ T cells from PBMCs, taken at baseline or after one month of anti-PD-1 therapy (not recorded which). The TCR comes from a human donor with melanoma. The V and J segments used are TRBV4-3 and TRBJ2-3; a stretch of 12 junction bases matches TRBD2. The DNA reads TGCGCCAGCAGCCGGACTAGCGGGATTGGAGATACGCAGTATTTT. It specifies CASSRTSGIGDTQYF.